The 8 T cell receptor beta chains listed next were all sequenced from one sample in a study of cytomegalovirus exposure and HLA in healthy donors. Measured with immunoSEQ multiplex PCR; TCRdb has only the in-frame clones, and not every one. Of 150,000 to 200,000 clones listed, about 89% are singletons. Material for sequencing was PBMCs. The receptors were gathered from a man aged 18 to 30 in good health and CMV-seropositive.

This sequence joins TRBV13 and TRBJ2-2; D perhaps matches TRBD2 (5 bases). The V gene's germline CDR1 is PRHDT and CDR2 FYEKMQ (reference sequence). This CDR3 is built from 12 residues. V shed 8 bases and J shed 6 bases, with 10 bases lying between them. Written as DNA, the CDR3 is TGTGCCAGCGGGAGTTGGGCCGGGGAGCTGTTTTTT. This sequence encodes CASGSWAGELFF.

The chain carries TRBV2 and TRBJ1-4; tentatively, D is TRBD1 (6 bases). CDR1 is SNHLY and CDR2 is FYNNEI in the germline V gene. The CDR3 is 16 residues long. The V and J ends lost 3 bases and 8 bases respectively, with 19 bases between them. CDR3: CASSDSRGRGVEKLFF. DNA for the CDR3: TGTGCCAGCAGTGATTCCCGAGGGAGGGGGGTAGAAAAACTGTTTTTT.

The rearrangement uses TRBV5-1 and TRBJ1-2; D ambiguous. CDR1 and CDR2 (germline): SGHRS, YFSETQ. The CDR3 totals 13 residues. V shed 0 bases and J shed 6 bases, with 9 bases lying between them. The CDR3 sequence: CASSLANSDGYTF. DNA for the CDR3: TGCGCCAGCAGCTTGGCCAATAGTGATGGCTACACCTTC.

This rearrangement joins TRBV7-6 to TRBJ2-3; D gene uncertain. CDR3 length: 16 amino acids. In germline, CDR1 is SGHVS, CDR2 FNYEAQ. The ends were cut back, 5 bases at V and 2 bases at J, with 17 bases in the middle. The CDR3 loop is CASSQNIASYTDTQYF. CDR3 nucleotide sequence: TGTGCCAGCAGCCAGAATATAGCCTCATACACAGATACGCAGTATTTT. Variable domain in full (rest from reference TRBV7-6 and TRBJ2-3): GAGVSQSPRYKVTKRGQDVALRCDPISGHVSLYWYRQALGQGPEFLTYFNYEAQQDKSGLPNDRFSAERPEGSISTLTIQRTEQRDSAMYRCASSQNIASYTDTQYFGPGTRLTVL.

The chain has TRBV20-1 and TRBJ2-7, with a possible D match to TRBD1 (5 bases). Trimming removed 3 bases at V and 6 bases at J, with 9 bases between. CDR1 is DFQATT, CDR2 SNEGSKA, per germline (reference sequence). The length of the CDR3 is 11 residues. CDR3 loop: CSASKGREQYF. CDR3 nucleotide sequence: TGCAGTGCTAGTAAGGGGCGCGAGCAGTACTTC.

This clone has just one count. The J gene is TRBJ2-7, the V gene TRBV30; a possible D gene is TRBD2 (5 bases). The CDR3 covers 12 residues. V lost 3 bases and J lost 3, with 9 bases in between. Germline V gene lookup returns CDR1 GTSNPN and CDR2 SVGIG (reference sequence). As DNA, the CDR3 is TGTGCCTGGAGCAAAGCGGTCTACGAGCAGTACTTC. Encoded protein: CAWSKAVYEQYF.

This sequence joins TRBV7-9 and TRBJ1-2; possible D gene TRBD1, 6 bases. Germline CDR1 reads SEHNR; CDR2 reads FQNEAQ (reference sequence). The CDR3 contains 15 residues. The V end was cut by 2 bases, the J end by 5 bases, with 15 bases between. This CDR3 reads CASSLYQGSPYGYTF. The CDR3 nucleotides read TGTGCCAGCAGCTTATATCAGGGGAGCCCGTATGGCTACACCTTC.

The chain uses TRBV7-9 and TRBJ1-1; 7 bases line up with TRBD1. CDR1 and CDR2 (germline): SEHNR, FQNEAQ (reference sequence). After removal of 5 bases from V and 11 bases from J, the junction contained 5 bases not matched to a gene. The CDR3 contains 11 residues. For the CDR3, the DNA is TGTGCCAGCAGCGTCGGACAGGAGGCTTTCTTT. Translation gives CASSVGQEAFF.